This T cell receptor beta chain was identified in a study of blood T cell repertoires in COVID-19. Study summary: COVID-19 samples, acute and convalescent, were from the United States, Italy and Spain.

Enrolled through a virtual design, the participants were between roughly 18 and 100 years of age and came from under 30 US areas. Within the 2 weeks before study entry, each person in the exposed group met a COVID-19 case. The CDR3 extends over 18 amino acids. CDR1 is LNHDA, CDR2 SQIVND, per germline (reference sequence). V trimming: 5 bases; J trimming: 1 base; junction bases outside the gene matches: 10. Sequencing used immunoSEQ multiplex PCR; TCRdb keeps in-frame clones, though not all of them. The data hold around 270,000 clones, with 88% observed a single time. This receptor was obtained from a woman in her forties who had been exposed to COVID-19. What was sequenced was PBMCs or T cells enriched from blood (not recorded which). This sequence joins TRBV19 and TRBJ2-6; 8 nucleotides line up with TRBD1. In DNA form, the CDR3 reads TGTGCCAGTAGTTCCCCGGGACAGGCGCTGTCTGGGGCCAACGTCCTGACTTTC. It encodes CASSSPGQALSGANVLTF.